This T cell receptor (beta chain) was retrieved from a study of T cells after yellow fever vaccination. Notes on the study in general: Contamination of FACS-sorted repertoires by abundant clonotypes from the bulk population could occur.

TCRdb recomputed calls from the 5' RACE reads with MiXCR, one row per CDR3 protein. The sample has about 260,000 distinct CDR3 sequences; about 3.7% are singletons. The CDR3 spans 13 residues. Trimming removed 0 bases at V and 8 bases at J, with 10 bases between. Germline V lookup: CDR1 DFQATT, CDR2 SNEGSKA (reference sequence). This clonotype showed up many times. Its target is unknown. Sequencing used PBMCs, obtained 15 days after the yellow fever booster vaccination. The receptor was isolated from a man younger than 35 who received the YFV17D yellow fever vaccine. The chain links TRBV20-1 to TRBJ2-2; possible D gene TRBD2, 6 bases. Written as DNA, the CDR3 is TGCAGTGCTAGAGATCACGGGGGTGGGGAGCTGTTTTTT. Translating it yields CSARDHGGGELFF.